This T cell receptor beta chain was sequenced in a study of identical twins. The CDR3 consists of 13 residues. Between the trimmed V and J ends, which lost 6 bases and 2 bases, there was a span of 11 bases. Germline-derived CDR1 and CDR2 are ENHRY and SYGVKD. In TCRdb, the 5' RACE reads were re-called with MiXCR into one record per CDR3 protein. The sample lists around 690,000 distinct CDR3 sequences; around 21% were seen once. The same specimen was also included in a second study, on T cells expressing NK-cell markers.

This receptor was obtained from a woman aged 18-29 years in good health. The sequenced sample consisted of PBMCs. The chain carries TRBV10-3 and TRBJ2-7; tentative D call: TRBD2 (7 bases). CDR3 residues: CAIRKGGAYEQYF. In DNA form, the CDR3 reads TGTGCCATCAGGAAAGGGGGGGCCTACGAGCAGTACTTC.